This TCR beta chain was captured in a study of T cell responses to AZD1222 COVID-19 vaccine. Study-wide findings and caveats: Repertoires were collected only later (after the peak T cell response had occurred).

This clone was seen only a few times. Its antigen remains unknown. Libraries were prepared by immunoSEQ multiplex PCR; TCRdb keeps only in-frame clonotypes and omits some of them. The table includes about 150,000 clones, just under 95% detected once. V shed 6 bases, J shed 3 bases, and the junction held 10 bases outside the gene matches. The CDR3 extends over 15 amino acids. Germline CDR1 reads MDHEN; CDR2 reads SYDVKM. The TCR was taken from an adult in good health. The chain has TRBV28 and TRBJ1-2, with 7 bases fitting TRBD1. The material was peripheral blood, obtained on day 0 of AZD1222 vaccination. The CDR3 reads CASSRRDRLHYGYTF. CDR3 bases: TGTGCCAGCAGCCGCCGGGACAGACTTCACTATGGCTACACCTTC.